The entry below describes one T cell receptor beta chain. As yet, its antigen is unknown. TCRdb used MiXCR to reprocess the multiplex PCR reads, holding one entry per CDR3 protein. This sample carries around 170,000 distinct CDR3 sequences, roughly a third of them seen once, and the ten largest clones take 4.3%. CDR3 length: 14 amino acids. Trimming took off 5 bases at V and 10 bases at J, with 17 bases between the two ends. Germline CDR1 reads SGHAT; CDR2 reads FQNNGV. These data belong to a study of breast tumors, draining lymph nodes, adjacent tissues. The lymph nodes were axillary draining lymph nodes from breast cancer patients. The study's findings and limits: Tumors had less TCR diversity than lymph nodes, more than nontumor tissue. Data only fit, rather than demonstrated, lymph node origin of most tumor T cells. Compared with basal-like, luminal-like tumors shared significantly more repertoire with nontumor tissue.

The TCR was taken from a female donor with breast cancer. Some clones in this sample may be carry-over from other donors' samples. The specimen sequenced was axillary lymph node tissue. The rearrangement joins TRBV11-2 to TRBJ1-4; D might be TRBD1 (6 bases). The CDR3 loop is CASSQGTGTRKLFF. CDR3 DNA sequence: TGTGCCAGCAGCCAAGGCACAGGGACTCGAAAACTGTTTTTT.